This is a list of T cell receptor beta chains from one sample in a study of CD8+CD57+ T cells in acquired aplastic anemia. TCRdb ran MiXCR on the reads and lists one entry per CDR3 protein. Among about 260,000 distinct CDR3 sequences, less than 85% were seen once, and the ten largest hold roughly two fifths. The source material was sorted CD4+, CD8+, or CD8+CD57+ T cells (not recorded which) from PBMCs. These receptors came from a human donor with aplastic anemia. Both conserved end residues are part of each CDR3.

CDR3 protein	V gene	J gene	CDR3 length
CAGRRGGGDDYGYAF	TRBV2	TRBJ1-2	15
CASSQGQLLSGNTIYF	TRBV10-3	TRBJ1-3	16
CASSFGQGAEKLVQFF	TRBV7-8	TRBJ2-1	16
CASSNRGTGTDTHF	TRBV9	TRBJ2-3	14
CATRHKQTGSLSF	TRBV24-1	TRBJ2-1	13
CASGLGGADTQYF	TRBV5-6	TRBJ2-3	13
CASSSALVYNSPLHF	TRBV7-9	TRBJ1-6	15
CASRGAGGPAKEQF	TRBV7-9	TRBJ2-3	14
CATSRGRQGGNEQFF	TRBV5-5	TRBJ2-1	15
CASRRLDRADEQYF	TRBV11-1	TRBJ2-7	14
CATSDFNRDTGELFF	TRBV24-1	TRBJ2-2	15
CASSYWQDTQYF	TRBV5-6	TRBJ2-3	12
CASSVQGGADTQYF	TRBV9	TRBJ2-3	14
CASSEGGGNAIYF	TRBV2	TRBJ1-3	13
CASRIDPGNGQDEQFF	TRBV5-5	TRBJ2-1	16
CAGQGASDTQYF	TRBV7-3	TRBJ2-3	12
CASAETGELFF	TRBV6-6	TRBJ2-2	11
CASRMTGASNSPLHF	TRBV19	TRBJ1-6	15
CASSLDRGRSEQFF	TRBV5-4	TRBJ2-1	14
CASSFTRTGYTEAFF	TRBV5-4	TRBJ1-1	15
CASSLVGQGVTNTEAFF	TRBV7-2	TRBJ1-1	17
CASSEKWMYEQYF	TRBV2	TRBJ2-7	13
CSARFSGLAYETQYF	TRBV20-1	TRBJ2-5	15
CASANGGKAAQHF	TRBV7-3	TRBJ2-3	13
CASSPPGTCAETHF	TRBV7-3	TRBJ2-7	14
CASSLQPDGTAQYF	TRBV7-2	TRBJ2-3	14
CATSIQSSQESEEQFF	TRBV15	TRBJ2-1	16